This T cell receptor (beta chain) was sequenced during a study of Ad26.COV2.S vaccination and SARS-CoV-2 variants. Overall study findings and caveats: Vaccinees displayed broader spike-specific TCR repertoires than placebo recipients.

Method: immunoSEQ multiplex PCR; TCRdb's copy keeps in-frame clones and lacks some. The sample yields 200,000 to 250,000 clones, approximately 88% seen once. Germline values: CDR1 MDHEN, CDR2 SYDVKM. Unmatched junction bases numbered 8, after V lost 3 bases and J lost 4 bases. This CDR3 spans 15 amino acids. Note on this clone: The antigen is unknown.

This sample's treatment: roughly 19 received Ad26.COV2.S at low or high dose, single or two shots; five or six received placebo; per-sample allocation not given. At day 63 after the first vaccine or placebo injection, samples were drawn. The source is a person between 18 and 65 years old who received the Ad26.COV2.S COVID-19 vaccine or a placebo. V usage is TRBV28 and J usage is TRBJ2-5, with 7 bases aligning to TRBD2. The specimen comprised peripheral blood, sampled in a trial of Ad26.COV2.S vaccine versus placebo. Here the CDR3 reads CASSFPSGGGETQYF. The CDR3 nucleotides read TGTGCCAGCAGTTTCCCCTCGGGGGGTGGAGAGACCCAGTACTTC.